The clone carrying this T cell receptor (beta chain) registers medium-sized by frequency. These data are taken from a study of CXCR3-negative and CXCR3-positive naive CD8 T cells. The CDR3 is 15 amino acids. Germline assignment: CDR1 LGHDT and CDR2 YNNKEL (reference sequence). cDNA libraries for TRB were generated by 5' RACE incorporating UMI labels. TCRdb reprocessed the 5' RACE reads, with one entry per CDR3 protein and no DNA. Its table records roughly 3,500 distinct CDR3 sequences. The genes are TRBV3-1 and TRBJ2-5; TCRdb's D call of TRBD2 is untestable without DNA. The sequencing sample was made of naive CXCR3- CD8+ T cells from blood. As to subset: CD45RO-CCR7+CD27+CD95- naive CD8+ T cells lacking CXCR3 (TNR3-). This receptor was taken from a human donor in good health. Some clones in this sample may be carry-over from other donors' samples. CDR3 protein: CASSLGTSGMETQYF.